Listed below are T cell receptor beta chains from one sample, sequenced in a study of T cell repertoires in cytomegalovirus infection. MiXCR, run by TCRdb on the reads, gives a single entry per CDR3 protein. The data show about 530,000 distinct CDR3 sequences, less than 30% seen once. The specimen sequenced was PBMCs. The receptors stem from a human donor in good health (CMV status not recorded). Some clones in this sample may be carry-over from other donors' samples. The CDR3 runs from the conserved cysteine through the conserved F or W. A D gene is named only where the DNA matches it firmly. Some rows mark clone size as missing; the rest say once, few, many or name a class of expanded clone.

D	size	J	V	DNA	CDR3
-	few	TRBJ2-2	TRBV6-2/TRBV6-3	-	CASRMDLTGSCFF
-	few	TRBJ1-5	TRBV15	TGTGCCACCAGCAAGGTACGGGGAAGCCGCAATCAGCCCCAGCATTTT	CATSKVRGSRNQPQHF
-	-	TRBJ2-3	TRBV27	TGTGCCAGCAGTTTGTCTACGGGAGATGCAGCCGTCGGCACAGATACGCAGTATTTT	CASSLSTGDAAVGTDTQYF
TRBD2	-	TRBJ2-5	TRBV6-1	TGTGCCAGCAGTCAAGAGGGACTAGCGGGAGAAGAGACCCAGTACTTC	CASSQEGLAGEETQYF
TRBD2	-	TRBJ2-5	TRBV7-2	TGTGCCAGCAGCTCGACTTTAAGGCTAGCGGGAGGGCCGTGGGAGACCCAGTACTTC	CASSSTLRLAGGPWETQYF
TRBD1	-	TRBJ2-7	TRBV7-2	TGTGCCAGCAAGACAGGGGCGTTGCAGTACTTC	CASKTGALQYF
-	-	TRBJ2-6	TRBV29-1	TGCAGCGTCGCCGGTCTGGGAGCTGGGGCCAACGTCCTGACTTTC	CSVAGLGAGANVLTF
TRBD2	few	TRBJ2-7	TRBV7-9	TGTGCCAGCAGCCCACAGCCGGGACTAGCAACCTACGAGCAGTACTTC	CASSPQPGLATYEQYF
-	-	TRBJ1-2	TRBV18	TGTGCCAGCTCACCCACTCCTGGGACGGCTTTTGTCTTC	CASSPTPGTAFVF
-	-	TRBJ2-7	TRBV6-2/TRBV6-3	TGTGCCAGCAGTTATGCCGGGAGCTACGAGCAGTACTTC	CASSYAGSYEQYF
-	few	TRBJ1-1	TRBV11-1	TGTGCCAGCAGCCGGGACTTTCTCCGGGTCACTGAAGCTTTCTTT	CASSRDFLRVTEAFF
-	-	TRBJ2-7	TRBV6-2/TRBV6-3	TGTGCCAGCACCGACATGGCAGGAGAGCAGTACTTC	CASTDMAGEQYF
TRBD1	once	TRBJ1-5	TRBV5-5	TGTGCCAGCAGCTTGGGGGTAGGGACAGGTCTCCAGCCCCAGCATTTT	CASSLGVGTGLQPQHF
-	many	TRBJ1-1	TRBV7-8	TGTGCCAGCAGCTCCTTAAGGAACACTGAAGCTTTCTTT	CASSSLRNTEAFF
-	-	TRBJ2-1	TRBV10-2	TGCGCCAGCAGTGAAGGGGCTAGCTTAGGGTTTTTTGAGCAGTTCTTC	CASSEGASLGFFEQFF
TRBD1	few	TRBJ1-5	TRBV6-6	TGTGCCAGCAGGATGATTGGGACAGAGAATCAGCCCCAGCATTTT	CASRMIGTENQPQHF
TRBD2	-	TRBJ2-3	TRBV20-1	TGCAGTGGCGTGGGGGGGGCAGATACGCAGTATTTT	CSGVGGADTQYF
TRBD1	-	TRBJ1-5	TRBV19	TGTGCCAGTAGTTGGCTAAGGGGGCGTAGCAATCAGCCCCAGCATTTT	CASSWLRGRSNQPQHF
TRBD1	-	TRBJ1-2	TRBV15	TGTGCCACCAGCAGAGGGACAGGGAGCTATGGCTACACCTTC	CATSRGTGSYGYTF
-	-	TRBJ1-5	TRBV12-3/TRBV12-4	TGTGCCAGCAGTTTAATGGGCAATCAGCCCCAGCATTTT	CASSLMGNQPQHF
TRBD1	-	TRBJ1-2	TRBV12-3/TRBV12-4	TGTGCCAGCAGTTACTCCGGGACAGTATATGGCTACACCTTC	CASSYSGTVYGYTF
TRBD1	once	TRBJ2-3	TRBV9	TGTGCCAGCAGCGCGGGACAGGGTACCCTTATCACAGATACGCAGTGTTTT	CASSAGQGTLITDTQCF
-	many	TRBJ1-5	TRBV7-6	TGTGCCAGCAGCTTGAACAGGGTTGACCTTGGGAGCAATCAGCCCCAGCATTTT	CASSLNRVDLGSNQPQHF
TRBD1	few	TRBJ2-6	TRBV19	TGTGCCAGTAGTCCCGGGACAGGGTCCCTCTCTGGGGCCAACGTCCTGACTTTC	CASSPGTGSLSGANVLTF
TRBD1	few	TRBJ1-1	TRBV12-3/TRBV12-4	TGTGCCAGCAGTCCAAAAGACAGGGGGAACACTGAAGCTTTCTTT	CASSPKDRGNTEAFF
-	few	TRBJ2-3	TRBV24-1	TGTGCCACCAGTGATCCCCGAACCAGAAGCACAGATACGCAGTATTTT	CATSDPRTRSTDTQYF
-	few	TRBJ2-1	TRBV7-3	TGTGCCAGCAGCTTAACTAGCGACGCCTACAATGAGCAGTTCTTC	CASSLTSDAYNEQFF
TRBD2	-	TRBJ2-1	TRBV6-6	TGTGCCAGCTCCGGGACTAGCGTAAACAATGAGCAGTTCTTC	CASSGTSVNNEQFF
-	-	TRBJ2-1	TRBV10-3	TGTGCCACCAAAGCTGGCTGGACTTCCTACAATGAGCAGTTCTTC	CATKAGWTSYNEQFF
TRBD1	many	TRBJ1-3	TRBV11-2	TGTGCCAGCAGCTTAGTTAATTTTCCCAGGGGGCATTCTGGAAACACCATATATTTT	CASSLVNFPRGHSGNTIYF
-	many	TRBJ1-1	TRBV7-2	TGTGCCAGCAGCGTCTCAGTGAACACTGAAGCTTTCTTT	CASSVSVNTEAFF
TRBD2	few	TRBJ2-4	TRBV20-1	TGCAGTGCTAGAGATCGGCTAGCGGGACTTTTAAACATTCAGTACTTC	CSARDRLAGLLNIQYF
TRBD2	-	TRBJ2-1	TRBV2	TGTGCCTGTAGGACTAGCGGTTACAATGAGCAGTTCTTC	CACRTSGYNEQFF
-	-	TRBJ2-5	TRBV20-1	TGCAGTGCCCCTCCGGGACCATCCCAAGAGACCCAGTACTTC	CSAPPGPSQETQYF
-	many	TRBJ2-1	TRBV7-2	TGTGCCAGCAGCTTACAGGACAGCTCCTACAATGAGCAGTTCTTC	CASSLQDSSYNEQFF
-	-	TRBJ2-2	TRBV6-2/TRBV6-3	TGTGCCAGCAGTTACTCTATCGGGGAGCTGTTTTTT	CASSYSIGELFF
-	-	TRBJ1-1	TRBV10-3	TGTGCCATCAGTCCGGGTGAAAGGGGGAGGGACACTGAAGCTTTCTTT	CAISPGERGRDTEAFF
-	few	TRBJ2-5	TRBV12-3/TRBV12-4	TGTGCCAGCAGTTTAAGTACTACGGGGGAGACCCAGTACTTC	CASSLSTTGETQYF
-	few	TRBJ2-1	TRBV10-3	TGTGCCACCCTGACTAGCTCCTACAATGAGCAGTTCTTC	CATLTSSYNEQFF
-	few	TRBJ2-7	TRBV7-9	TGTGCCAGCAGCTTAGAAGGTGGCTTGTACGAGCAGTACTTC	CASSLEGGLYEQYF
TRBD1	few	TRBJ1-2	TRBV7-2	TGTGCCAGCAGCTCGGACAGGGGGCTAGTTAACTATGGCTACACCTTC	CASSSDRGLVNYGYTF
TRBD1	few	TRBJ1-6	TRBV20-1	TGCAGTGCTAGAGGGACAGGGTATAATTCACCCCTCCACTTT	CSARGTGYNSPLHF
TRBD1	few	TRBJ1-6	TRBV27	TGTGCCAGCAGCCCTACAGGGGCGGATTCACCCCTCCACTTT	CASSPTGADSPLHF
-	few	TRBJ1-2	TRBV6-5	TGTGCCAGTTACGGGCTCTGGGGCTACACCTTC	CASYGLWGYTF
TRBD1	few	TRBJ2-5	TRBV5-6	TGTGCCAGCAGAGAGAGGGGGCGCTCGGAGACCCAGTACTTC	CASRERGRSETQYF
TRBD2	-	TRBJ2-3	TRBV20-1	TGCAGTGCTTGTGTGACTAGCGGGATTGTCTCAGATACGCAGTATTTT	CSACVTSGIVSDTQYF
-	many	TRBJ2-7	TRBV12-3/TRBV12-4	TGTGCCAGCAGTTTCGACAGGTTATACGAGCAGTACTTC	CASSFDRLYEQYF
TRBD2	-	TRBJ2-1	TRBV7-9	TGTGCCAGCAGCGAACGTACAGCGGGAGGGCCTACCAATGAGCAGTTCTTC	CASSERTAGGPTNEQFF
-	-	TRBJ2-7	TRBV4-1	TGTGCCAGCAGCCAAGATATGGTCGAGCAGTACTTC	CASSQDMVEQYF
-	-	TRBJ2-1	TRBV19	TGTGCCAGTAGTAATCTCAATGAGCAGTTCTTC	CASSNLNEQFF